Following are 21 T cell receptor beta chains from one sample sequenced in a study of regulatory T cells in long-lasting Graves disease. The sample's time point: newly diagnosed GD, antithyroid drugs for less than 3 months. With RNA extracted from PBMCs as input, the TCR library was made. Library construction for TCR beta used iRepertoire HTBI primers and Arm-PCR of CDR3 regions. TCRdb called the multiplex PCR reads again in MiXCR, with one record for every CDR3 protein. The table includes 350,000 to 500,000 distinct CDR3 sequences, approximately 14% detected once. The sample was also linked to a second study, of T cells in Graves' hyperthyroidism and ophthalmopathy.

The source material was peripheral blood mononuclear cells (PBMCs), sampled at new diagnosis, from a patient treated with antithyroid drugs. Every receptor here comes from a woman aged 50 to 60 with Graves disease.

This clonotype has a count of ten or more. The J gene is TRBJ1-4, the V gene TRBV7-2, with 8 bases matching TRBD1. Germline CDR1 SGHTA, CDR2 FQGNSA. This CDR3 region has 16 residues. J lost 6 bases, V lost 4 bases, and 10 bases had no gene match. This chain's CDR3 is CASSSGAGTGDEKLFF. DNA of the CDR3: TGTGCCAGCAGCTCAGGGGCGGGGACAGGCGATGAAAAACTGTTTTTT. Together with reference TRBV7-2 and TRBJ1-4, the CDR3 gives the full variable domain: GAGVSQSPSNKVTEKGKDVELRCDPISGHTALYWYRQSLGQGLEFLIYFQGNSAPDKSGLPSDRFSAERTGGSVSTLTIQRTQQEDSAVYLCASSSGAGTGDEKLFFGSGTQLSVL.

This clonotype was detected many times. The chain combines TRBV28 with TRBJ2-5; D ambiguous. The germline V gene has CDR1 MDHEN and CDR2 SYDVKM. V gave up 5 bases and J gave up 0 bases, with 16 bases separating them. This CDR3 spans 16 amino acids. The CDR3 loop reads CASSATEKSYQETQYF. The CDR3 DNA reads as TGTGCCAGCAGTGCAACAGAGAAGTCGTACCAAGAGACCCAGTACTTC.

This clonotype was counted at least ten times. The V gene is TRBV24-1, the J gene TRBJ1-5; 7 nucleotides line up with TRBD1. The V segment lost 8 bases and the J segment 0 bases; nucleotides outside the gene matches: 15. The germline CDR1 and CDR2 sequences are KGHDR and SFDVKD. This CDR3 is 18 amino acids long. CDR3: CATTKTGTELHSNQPQHF. CDR3 sequence (DNA): TGTGCCACCACAAAAACCGGGACAGAATTACATAGCAATCAGCCCCAGCATTTT.

This clonotype was seen repeatedly, ten times or more. CDR3 sequence: CASSLGESNEKLFF. Here the CDR3 DNA reads TGTGCCAGCAGCTTAGGGGAGTCCAATGAAAAACTGTTTTTT. This chain joins TRBV7-2 and TRBJ1-4; D gene ambiguous. Trimming stripped 1 base from V and 5 bases from J, with 8 bases between. CDR1 and CDR2 (germline): SGHTA, FQGNSA. This CDR3 has 14 residues.

The gene calls are TRBV5-1 and TRBJ2-1; 12 bases are shared with TRBD1. There are 14 residues in the CDR3. V lost 5 bases to trimming and J lost 9 bases; unmatched junction nucleotides: 6. Germline CDR1 and CDR2: SGHRS and YFSETQ. CDR3 sequence: CASRPGTGGTEQFF. The CDR3 DNA is TGCGCCAGCAGACCCGGGACAGGGGGCACTGAGCAGTTCTTC.

About this clonotype itself: Compared with germline, one end of the junction differs, possibly owing to a read error. This rearrangement joins TRBV20-1 to TRBJ2-5; 7 positions match TRBD2. In germline, CDR1 is DFQATT, CDR2 SNEGSKA (reference sequence). The CDR3 extends over 15 amino acids. The CDR3 loop reads CSAASGGEGLETRYF. CDR3 DNA: TGCAGTGCTGCTTCCGGAGGGGAGGGGTTAGAGACCCGGTACTTC.

This clonotype was recorded many times. The V and J genes are TRBV20-1 and TRBJ2-5, with 9 bases identical to TRBD1. Germline assignment: CDR1 DFQATT and CDR2 SNEGSKA (reference sequence). The V and J ends lost 8 bases and 5 bases, in that order; junction bases with no gene match: 15. CDR3 size: 15 residues. Written as DNA, the CDR3 is TGCAGTCAGAAGCACCCACAGGGGGCCCGGGAGACCCAGTACTTC. As protein: CSQKHPQGARETQYF.

This clonotype has a handful of counts. V usage is TRBV4-2 and J usage is TRBJ1-1; D is perhaps TRBD1 (6 bases). V lost 1 base to trimming and J lost 3 bases, with 12 bases between them. The CDR3 loop spans 15 amino acids. Germline V lookup: CDR1 LGHNA, CDR2 YNFKEQ. The chain's CDR3 is CASSQGDTVDTEAFF. The CDR3 DNA follows: TGTGCCAGCAGCCAAGGGGACACGGTGGACACTGAAGCTTTCTTT.

This clonotype was counted many times. The CDR3 sequence: CAISEEASGGREWTDTQYF. The DNA for the CDR3 is TGTGCCATCAGTGAAGAAGCCAGCGGTGGGCGGGAGTGGACAGATACGCAGTATTTT. V and J are TRBV10-3 and TRBJ2-3, with 7 nucleotides matching TRBD2. This CDR3 contains 19 residues. Germline V gene lookup returns CDR1 ENHRY and CDR2 SYGVKD. Trimming cost V 3 bases and J 3 bases; bases outside gene matches: 18.

This clonotype was recorded at least ten times. The chain employs TRBV2 and TRBJ2-1; 8 positions match TRBD1. Germline CDR1 SNHLY, CDR2 FYNNEI. V was pared by 0 bases and J by 8 bases, with 15 bases of the junction left unmatched. This CDR3 is 18 amino acids long. The CDR3 is CASSEAWAGGDTVDEQFF. The CDR3 DNA is TGTGCCAGCAGTGAAGCTTGGGCAGGGGGCGATACTGTGGATGAGCAGTTCTTC.

In this sample, this clonotype turned up many times. This sequence joins TRBV28 and TRBJ1-2; D ambiguous. This CDR3 is built from 13 residues. CDR1 is MDHEN, CDR2 SYDVKM, per germline. Deletions cut 5 bases from V and 8 bases from J, with 15 bases between. The CDR3 loop is CASSLYGLEGYTF. As DNA, the CDR3 is TGTGCCAGCAGTCTCTACGGACTCGAGGGCTACACCTTC.

This clonotype was detected a few times. This chain connects TRBV19 to TRBJ2-5; 14 bases agree with TRBD2. This CDR3 contains 18 residues. CDR1 is LNHDA and CDR2 is SQIVND in the germline V gene (reference sequence). Unmatched junction bases numbered 12, after V lost 5 bases and J lost 4 bases. In DNA, the CDR3 is TGTGCCAGTAGTTTTCGAGGGACTAGCGGGAGTGGGAGAGAGACCCAGTACTTC. It encodes CASSFRGTSGSGRETQYF.

The gene calls are TRBV7-9 and TRBJ1-1; D possibly corresponds to TRBD1 (5 bases). The CDR3 has 14 residues. With 9 bases removed from V and 3 bases from J, the gap between germline ends came to 17 bases. Germline V CDR1 and CDR2: SEHNR, FQNEAQ (reference sequence). The CDR3 DNA reads as TGTGCCAGTCCGATTCCGGGGCAGGACACTGAAGCTTTCTTT. Translation gives CASPIPGQDTEAFF. The full variable domain, in which reference TRBV7-9 and TRBJ1-1 provide the parts outside the CDR3, is DTGVSQNPRHKITKRGQNVTFRCDPISEHNRLYWYRQTLGQGPEFLTYFQNEAQLEKSRLLSDRFSAERPKGSFSTLEIQRTEQGDSAMYLCASPIPGQDTEAFFGQGTRLTVV.

This clonotype was found many times. J is TRBJ1-2 and V is TRBV10-3; a weak D match, TRBD1 (5 bases). Between the trimmed V and J ends, which lost 7 bases and 2 bases, there was a span of 17 bases. Germline V gives CDR1 ENHRY, CDR2 SYGVKD. CDR3 length: 15 residues. CDR3: CAITGSFNSNYGYTF. CDR3 sequence (DNA): TGTGCCATCACAGGGTCATTCAACTCAAACTATGGCTACACCTTC.

The V and J genes are TRBV30 and TRBJ2-7; 10 positions match TRBD1. The V segment lost 3 bases and the J segment 2 bases; nucleotides outside the gene matches: 1. Germline assignment: CDR1 GTSNPN and CDR2 SVGIG (reference sequence). The CDR3 sequence is 13 residues long. The CDR3 DNA reads as TGTGCCTGGAGCGGGACAGGGGCCTACGAGCAGTACTTC. Translated: CAWSGTGAYEQYF.

This clonotype was recorded at least ten times. One end of the junction fails to match germline, which may point to a read error. This sequence joins TRBV5-1 and TRBJ2-2, with TRBD2 matching 14 bases. The CDR3 spans 16 residues. The germline V gene has CDR1 SGHRS and CDR2 YFSETQ. CDR3 region: CASSSGLAGDTGELFF. CDR3 nucleotide sequence: TGTGCCAGCAGTTCGGGACTAGCGGGAGACACCGGGGAGCTGTTTTTT.

The CDR3: CASSFVSGSYYEQYF. As DNA, the CDR3 is TGTGCCAGCAGCTTCGTGTCAGGGAGTTACTACGAGCAGTACTTC. This sequence joins TRBV5-5 and TRBJ2-7; possibly TRBD1 or TRBD2 for D (5 bases each). Germline loops: CDR1 SGHKS, CDR2 YYEKEE (reference sequence). This CDR3 region has 15 residues. V was cut by 2 bases and J by 3 bases, with 15 bases left in between. Using reference TRBV5-5 and TRBJ2-7 for the parts outside the CDR3, the full variable domain is DAGVTQSPTHLIKTRGQQVTLRCSPISGHKSVSWYQQVLGQGPQFIFQYYEKEERGRGNFPDRFSARQFPNYSSELNVNALLLGDSALYLCASSFVSGSYYEQYFGPGTRLTVT.

This clonotype has just a few counts. CDR3 amino acids: CASSQLSGFGEQFF. CDR3 coding DNA: TGTGCCAGCAGCCAACTTAGCGGGTTTGGTGAGCAGTTCTTC. This chain links TRBV3-1 with TRBJ2-1; 7 bases match TRBD2. The CDR3 length is 14 residues. Trimming at V came to 2 bases and at J to 9 bases, leaving 7 bases not matched to a gene. The germline gives CDR1 LGHDT, CDR2 YNNKEL (reference sequence).

This clonotype was detected ten times or more. CDR3 sequence: CASSTRIVAGRRWYEQYF. The DNA for the CDR3 is TGTGCCAGCAGTACCCGTATCGTAGCGGGAAGAAGGTGGTACGAGCAGTACTTC. The J gene is TRBJ2-7, the V gene TRBV27; 8 nucleotides align to TRBD2. The CDR3 extends over 18 amino acids. Trimming removed 5 bases from V and 4 bases from J; junction bases left unmatched: 19. Germline V lookup: CDR1 MNHEY, CDR2 SMNVEV (reference sequence).

The CDR3 protein is CASSTGTSGNEQFF. CDR3 DNA sequence: TGTGCCAGCAGCACCGGGACTAGCGGAAATGAGCAGTTCTTC. V is TRBV10-3 and J is TRBJ2-1; 11 nucleotides agree with TRBD2. Germline CDR1 and CDR2: ENHRY and SYGVKD. V lost 10 bases to trimming and J lost 7 bases; unmatched junction nucleotides: 9. The CDR3 sequence is 14 residues long.

This clonotype has ten or more counts. This CDR3 is CASSLVRYEQYF. The CDR3 nucleotides read TGTGCCAGCAGCTTAGTCAGATACGAGCAGTACTTC. The chain links TRBV11-2 to TRBJ2-7; D call uncertain. The CDR3 spans 12 residues. Trimming removed 1 base from V and 4 bases from J, with 5 bases in between. Per germline, CDR1 SGHAT and CDR2 FQNNGV.